Listed here are 12 T cell receptor beta chains from one sample, sequenced in a study of OX40 agonist ivuxolimab in advanced cancers. The method was immunoSEQ multiplex PCR; TCRdb's version includes in-frame clones alone and lacks a portion of them. The data hold 60,000 or so clones, with about 85% observed a single time. The source was CD4+ or CD8+ T cells sorted from blood, collected in a trial of the OX40 agonist ivuxolimab. The receptors were gathered from an adult with an advanced solid tumor such as melanoma, head and neck, liver or kidney cancer.

This sequence joins TRBV7-9 and TRBJ2-5; the match to TRBD1 covers 9 bases. The CDR3 is made up of 14 amino acids. Per germline, CDR1 SEHNR and CDR2 FQNEAQ (reference sequence). Unmatched junction bases numbered 9, after V lost 8 bases and J lost 5 bases. The CDR3 DNA follows: TGTGCCAGCGTCCAAACAGGGGGCGTGGAGACCCAGTACTTC. It codes for CASVQTGGVETQYF.

The chain links TRBV11-3 to TRBJ1-4; TRBD1 is a possible D gene (5 bases). V gave up 5 bases and J gave up 6 bases, with 13 bases separating them. Per the germline V gene, CDR1 is SGHNT and CDR2 is YENEEA. This CDR3 has 14 amino acids. The CDR3 reads CASSAVRGDEKLFF. The CDR3 DNA is TGTGCCAGCAGCGCTGTCCGGGGGGATGAAAAACTGTTTTTT.

The chain carries TRBV5-6 and TRBJ1-1; D is uncertain. The CDR3 is made up of 14 amino acids. CDR1 and CDR2 (germline): SGHDT, YYEEEE. V was cut by 2 bases and J by 0 bases, with 8 bases left in between. The CDR3 sequence is CASSFYSMNTEAFF. DNA of the CDR3: TGTGCCAGCAGCTTTTACAGCATGAACACTGAAGCTTTCTTT.

The chain is built from TRBV5-1 and TRBJ2-7; 8 nucleotides match TRBD2. Unmatched junction bases numbered 7, after V lost 0 bases and J lost 2 bases. Looked up from germline, CDR1 is SGHRS and CDR2 is YFSETQ. This CDR3 comprises 16 residues. This chain's CDR3 is CASSLAGGGRPYEQYF. CDR3 in DNA: TGCGCCAGCAGCTTGGCCGGAGGCGGGAGGCCCTACGAGCAGTACTTC.

This clone was recorded a few times. The chain is built from TRBV7-9 and TRBJ2-1, with D possibly TRBD2 on 5 matching bases. Looked up from germline, CDR1 is SEHNR and CDR2 is FQNEAQ (reference sequence). V lost 6 bases and J 2 bases, leaving 14 bases between the germline ends. The CDR3 length is 15 residues. The CDR3 DNA is TGTGCCAGCAGTCTCCTAGCTTCCCCCTACAATGAGCAGTTCTTC. Protein sequence: CASSLLASPYNEQFF.

The chain couples TRBV5-4 to TRBJ2-1; 8 bases map to TRBD2. J gave up 7 bases and V 1 base, and 7 bases lay outside the gene matches. The germline gives CDR1 SGHNT, CDR2 YYREEE (reference sequence). The CDR3 consists of 15 residues. The CDR3 region is CASSLSGRAGNEQFF. CDR3 DNA: TGTGCCAGCAGCTTGTCCGGGAGGGCAGGTAATGAGCAGTTCTTC.

This chain joins TRBV6-4 and TRBJ1-5; D gene uncertain. This CDR3 is 13 amino acids long. Germline V gene data show CDR1 as MRHNA and CDR2 as SNTAGT. Trimming took 6 bases from V and 4 from J, leaving 10 bases between them. The DNA for the CDR3 is TGTGCCAGCAGCGTAAACGAGAATCAGCCCCAGCATTTT. It translates to CASSVNENQPQHF.

The chain recombines TRBV10-3 with TRBJ2-1, with a possible D match to TRBD2 (5 bases). Germline CDR1 ENHRY, CDR2 SYGVKD. There are 17 residues in the CDR3. V lost 2 bases to trimming and J lost 5 bases, with 19 bases between them. CDR3: CAISETTLALGDNEQFF. Written as DNA, the CDR3 is TGTGCCATCAGTGAGACCACCCTAGCACTCGGCGACAATGAGCAGTTCTTC.

The chain carries TRBV27 and TRBJ2-2; 8 nucleotides line up with TRBD2. V lost 2 bases, J lost 7 bases, and 3 bases stayed unmatched. Germline loops: CDR1 MNHEY, CDR2 SMNVEV (reference sequence). The CDR3 has 14 amino acids. This chain's CDR3 is CASSLTGGGGELFF. The CDR3 nucleotides read TGTGCCAGCAGTTTAACGGGAGGGGGCGGGGAGCTGTTTTTT.

The chain is built from TRBV5-1 and TRBJ2-5; 7 bases match TRBD1. V was pared by 3 bases and J by 3 bases, with 8 bases of the junction left unmatched. The V gene's germline CDR1 is SGHRS and CDR2 YFSETQ. The CDR3 has 15 amino acids. This chain's CDR3 is CASSSTGTAKETQYF. The CDR3 nucleotides read TGCGCCAGCAGCTCGACAGGGACAGCAAAAGAGACCCAGTACTTC.

The CDR3 loop reads CASSTTGLSGNTIYF. CDR3 in DNA: TGTGCCAGCAGCACGACAGGGCTTTCTGGAAACACCATATATTTT. The chain links TRBV7-9 to TRBJ1-3; 7 nucleotides agree with TRBD1. This CDR3 is 15 amino acids long. CDR1 is SEHNR and CDR2 is FQNEAQ in the germline V gene (reference sequence). J lost 1 base, V lost 5 bases, and 5 bases had no gene match.

This clone appeared a single time. V and J are TRBV9 and TRBJ2-2; TRBD1 or TRBD2 may be the D gene (5 bases each). The ends were cut back, 4 bases at V and 0 bases at J, with 13 bases in the middle. The V gene's germline CDR1 is SGDLS and CDR2 YYNGEE. The CDR3 sequence is 16 residues long. CDR3 sequence reads: CASSPSGSANTGELFF. CDR3 coding DNA: TGTGCCAGCAGCCCCTCAGGGAGCGCGAACACCGGGGAGCTGTTTTTT.